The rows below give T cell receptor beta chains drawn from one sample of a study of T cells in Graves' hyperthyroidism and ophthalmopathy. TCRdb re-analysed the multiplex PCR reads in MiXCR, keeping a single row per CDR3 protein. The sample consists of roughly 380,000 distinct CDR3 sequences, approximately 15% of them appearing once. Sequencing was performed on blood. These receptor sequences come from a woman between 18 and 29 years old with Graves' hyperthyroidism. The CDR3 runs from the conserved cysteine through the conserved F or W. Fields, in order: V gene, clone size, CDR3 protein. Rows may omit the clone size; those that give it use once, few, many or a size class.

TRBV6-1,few,CASRVGTSGTRSYEQYF
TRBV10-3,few,CAISGGTGYEQYF
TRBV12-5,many,CASGPAGTWRINYGYTF
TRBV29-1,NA,CSVGGGFYEQYF
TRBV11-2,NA,CASSYQPGLAGGRETQYF
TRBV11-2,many,CASSLGGVNYGYTF
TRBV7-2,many,CASSLRDNQPQHF
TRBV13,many,CASSSRTGPNTEAFF
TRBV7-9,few,CASSLPGTDNSPLHF
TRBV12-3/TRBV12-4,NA,CASSPDRSLIISPLHF
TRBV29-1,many,CSVEDRGRLETQYF
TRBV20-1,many,CSARDSGFQYF
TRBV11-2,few,CASSFQLYGLAGADTQYF
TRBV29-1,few,CSGRTGSNTEAFF
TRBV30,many,CAWSVSVRTTEQFF
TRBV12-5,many,CASTQGGREQFF
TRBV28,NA,CASSLFGTEQPQHF
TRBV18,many,CASSRPGGARTEAFF
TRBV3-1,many,CASSLSGSALKEQYF
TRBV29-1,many,CSVERTAEGNYGYTF
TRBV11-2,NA,CASSPSRAGHEQYF
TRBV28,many,CASSPTTGTTDTQYF
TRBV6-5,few,CASSLLGGRRTF
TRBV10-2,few,CASSETGTGDFSSYNSPLHF
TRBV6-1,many,CASSIGGNSYNEQFF
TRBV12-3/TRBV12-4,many,CASSLFSGYEQYF
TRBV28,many,CASSLSGTQETQYF
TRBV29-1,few,CSVGRRASYEQYF
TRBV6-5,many,CASSYPGRGTRGSNEQFF
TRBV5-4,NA,CASSPGLGANYGYTF
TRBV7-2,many,CASSRLQETQYF
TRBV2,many,CASSEDPAGTGELFF
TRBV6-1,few,CASSGAFNEKLFF
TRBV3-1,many,CASSFRDRGDQQYF
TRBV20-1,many,CSARDPKGINEQFF
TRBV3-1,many,CASSQDLQQPQHF
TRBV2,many,CASSEALVILSDTQYF
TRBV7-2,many,CASSPTLDGHGNEQYF
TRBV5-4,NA,CASSWAPPYQETQYF
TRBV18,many,CASSPPRQTQYF
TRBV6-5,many,CASSYGAGSTDTQYF
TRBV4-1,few,CASSQGTIGANVLTF
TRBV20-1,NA,CSASGRAWTQYF
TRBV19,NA,CASSGKGATNEKLFF
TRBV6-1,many,CASSMTSGPYEQYF
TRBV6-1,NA,CATTTGGGNQPQHF
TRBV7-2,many,CASSLEQVPYNEQFF
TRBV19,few,CATKRDKGGNEQFF
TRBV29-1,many,CSAGGTEAFF
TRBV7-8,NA,CASSLDVVGTEAFF